The 29 T cell receptor beta chains below all came from one sample that was sequenced in a study of somatic mutations in T cells in chronic GVHD. Using immunoSEQ multiplex PCR, the repertoire was profiled, and TCRdb retains in-frame clones only, with some absent. The sample yields about 13,000 clones, around 80% seen once. The sequencing input was Vbeta20-negative CD4+ T cells from blood. Receptor source: a male patient between 45 and 60 years old with chronic graft-versus-host disease. Some T cells may have come from the graft donor.

The rearrangement links TRBV7-6 to TRBJ2-5, with 13 bases identical to TRBD2. The CDR3 covers 13 residues. With 2 bases clipped from V and 12 bases from J, the junction kept 3 bases outside the gene matches. The germline gives CDR1 SGHVS, CDR2 FNYEAQ. The CDR3 nucleotides read TGTGCCAGCAGCTTAACTAGCGGGGGGGATAAGTACTTC. Its translation is CASSLTSGGDKYF.

This clone was recorded a few times. The gene calls are TRBV29-1 and TRBJ2-1, with D perhaps TRBD1 (5 bases). Trimming cost V 6 bases and J 6 bases, with 24 bases left between them. Germline-derived CDR1 and CDR2 are SQVTM and ANQGSEA. CDR3 length: 16 amino acids. The CDR3 region has the DNA TGCAGCGTCCCCAAACTTAGAACGACAGAAGCCAATGAGCAGTTCTTC. As protein: CSVPKLRTTEANEQFF.

Details on this clone: The same CDR3 is also encoded by other DNA sequences in this sample. The rearrangement joins TRBV6-5 to TRBJ1-3; 7 bases map to TRBD1. V dropped 6 bases and J dropped 0; count of bases not matched to a gene: 5. The CDR3 runs 15 residues. Germline V gene data show CDR1 as MNHEY and CDR2 as SVGAGI. The CDR3 spells CASSKTGPSGNTIYF. In DNA form, the CDR3 reads TGTGCCAGCAGCAAGACAGGGCCCTCTGGAAACACCATATATTTT.

The rearrangement uses TRBV20-1 and TRBJ2-1; the D gene is possibly TRBD2 (5 bases). The CDR3 is 11 amino acids. Looked up from germline, CDR1 is DFQATT and CDR2 is SNEGSKA (reference sequence). V shed 5 bases and J shed 10 bases, with 12 bases lying between them. The CDR3 loop reads CSAPPEGEQFF. The CDR3, as DNA: TGCAGTGCTCCCCCCGAGGGAGAGCAGTTCTTC.

This clone was detected a few times. The chain employs TRBV6-6 and TRBJ1-2; D might be TRBD1 (5 bases). Germline assignment: CDR1 MNHNY and CDR2 SVGAGI (reference sequence). CDR3 size: 13 residues. The V end lost 2 bases, the J end lost 3 bases, and 7 bases lay between the germline ends. CDR3 in amino acids: CASSYLGDYGYTF. The CDR3 DNA reads TGTGCCAGCAGTTACCTAGGGGACTATGGCTACACCTTC.

The chain couples TRBV28 to TRBJ1-2; D uncertain. This CDR3 is 14 amino acids long. Trimming took off 2 bases at V and 2 bases at J, with 9 bases between the two ends. Germline V gives CDR1 MDHEN, CDR2 SYDVKM. The CDR3 sequence is CASSLEGANYGYTF. CDR3 nucleotide sequence: TGTGCCAGCAGTTTAGAGGGTGCCAACTATGGCTACACCTTC.

The rearrangement uses TRBV7-9 and TRBJ2-3, with 13 nucleotides matching TRBD2. Germline loops: CDR1 SEHNR, CDR2 FQNEAQ (reference sequence). V was clipped by 7 bases and J by 5 bases; unmatched bases: 6. The CDR3 extends over 15 amino acids. The CDR3 sequence is CASNFGTSGKDTQYF. The DNA of the CDR3 is TGTGCCAGCAATTTCGGGACTAGCGGGAAAGATACGCAGTATTTT. The full variable domain, in which reference TRBV7-9 and TRBJ2-3 provide the parts outside the CDR3, is DTGVSQNPRHKITKRGQNVTFRCDPISEHNRLYWYRQTLGQGPEFLTYFQNEAQLEKSRLLSDRFSAERPKGSFSTLEIQRTEQGDSAMYLCASNFGTSGKDTQYFGPGTRLTVL.

The chain uses TRBV7-2 and TRBJ1-6, with D perhaps TRBD1 (5 bases). CDR1 is SGHTA, CDR2 FQGNSA, per germline. V lost 8 bases, J lost 0 bases, and 20 bases lay in between. The CDR3 consists of 18 residues. In DNA form, the CDR3 reads TGTGCCAGCCGGAGGGGCTGGGGCCCCAGCTCCTATAATTCACCCCTCCACTTT. Protein sequence: CASRRGWGPSSYNSPLHF.

This chain links TRBV27 with TRBJ1-2, with D unresolved. Looked up from germline, CDR1 is MNHEY and CDR2 is SMNVEV (reference sequence). V lost 6 bases and J 8 bases, leaving 4 bases between the germline ends. CDR3 size: 9 residues. This chain's CDR3 is CASRGGYTF. The DNA of the CDR3 is TGTGCCAGCAGGGGCGGCTACACCTTC.

This clone was seen once. V gene TRBV2 combines with J gene TRBJ2-5, with D possibly matching TRBD2 (6 bases). Gene TRBJ2-7 matches the end of the DNA better, so the J call may be wrong. Germline CDR1 and CDR2: SNHLY and FYNNEI. This CDR3 is built from 14 residues. CDR3 sequence reads: CASRTRGSSYEQYF. Here the CDR3 DNA reads TGTGCCAGCCGTACTCGGGGGAGCTCCTACGAGCAGTACTTC.

The V and J genes are TRBV2 and TRBJ2-2, with 7 bases matching TRBD1. Trimming took 6 bases from V and 7 from J; bases not matched to a gene: 8. CDR3 length: 14 residues. Germline values: CDR1 SNHLY, CDR2 FYNNEI. CDR3 coding DNA: TGTGCCAGCAGGCAACTCACAGGGGTCGGGGAGCTGTTTTTT. Protein sequence: CASRQLTGVGELFF.

V usage is TRBV4-2 and J usage is TRBJ2-1, with D possibly matching TRBD2 (5 bases). The length of the CDR3 is 16 residues. Germline V lookup: CDR1 LGHNA, CDR2 YNFKEQ. Trimming left V 0 bases short and J 2 bases short, with 11 bases between. CDR3 amino acids: CASSQEGRSTYNEQFF. The DNA for the CDR3 is TGTGCCAGCAGCCAAGAGGGGAGAAGCACCTACAATGAGCAGTTCTTC.

The chain carries TRBV4-3 and TRBJ2-2, with D perhaps matching TRBD1 (6 bases). V lost 7 bases to trimming and J lost 6 bases, with 18 bases between them. Germline V gene sequence: CDR1 LGHNA, CDR2 YSLEER. The CDR3 length is 15 residues. This CDR3 is CASTPGAGSAGELFF. The CDR3 DNA is TGCGCCAGCACCCCAGGGGCAGGGAGTGCCGGGGAGCTGTTTTTT.

The V call is TRBV29-1, the J call TRBJ1-2; a weak D match, TRBD1 (6 bases). CDR3 size: 12 residues. Germline values: CDR1 SQVTM, CDR2 ANQGSEA. Between the trimmed V and J ends, which lost 7 bases and 5 bases, there was a span of 14 bases. CDR3 region: CSATGQNYGYTF. Written as DNA, the CDR3 is TGCAGCGCCACGGGACAAAATTATGGCTACACCTTC.

The genes are TRBV7-2 and TRBJ1-1; D not certain. Germline V gene sequence: CDR1 SGHTA, CDR2 FQGNSA. Trimming pared 2 bases from V and 1 base from J, leaving 8 bases between. The CDR3 consists of 14 residues. The CDR3 DNA is TGTGCCAGCAGCTTAAACCGGGAGAACACTGAAGCTTTCTTT. Amino acids: CASSLNRENTEAFF.

The V and J genes are TRBV5-5 and TRBJ1-1; tentative D call: TRBD1 (5 bases). CDR3 length: 13 residues. Trimming shortened V by 4 bases and J by 6 bases, and 13 bases separated the two germline ends. Germline V lookup: CDR1 SGHKS, CDR2 YYEKEE (reference sequence). CDR3 sequence reads: CASSQGLWSEAFF. DNA of the CDR3: TGTGCCAGCAGCCAGGGTTTATGGTCTGAAGCTTTCTTT.

J is TRBJ2-1 and V is TRBV10-3; 11 nucleotides align to TRBD1. CDR1 is ENHRY and CDR2 is SYGVKD in the germline V gene. V was pared by 11 bases and J by 2 bases, with 17 bases of the junction left unmatched. The CDR3 is 18 amino acids. Here the CDR3 reads CAVGAPGQGVITYNEQFF. The CDR3, as DNA: TGTGCCGTAGGCGCCCCGGGACAGGGGGTAATCACCTACAATGAGCAGTTCTTC.

The J gene is TRBJ2-5, the V gene TRBV11-2; D gene uncertain. V gave up 2 bases and J gave up 2 bases, with 6 bases separating them. Germline CDR1 SGHAT, CDR2 FQNNGV. The CDR3 sequence is 13 residues long. The CDR3 reads CASSLSLQETQYF. DNA of the CDR3: TGTGCCAGCAGCTTAAGCTTACAAGAGACCCAGTACTTC.

This chain joins TRBV6-5 and TRBJ2-7; tentatively, D is TRBD1 (6 bases). Germline V gene sequence: CDR1 MNHEY, CDR2 SVGAGI. The CDR3 is made up of 15 amino acids. V dropped 6 bases and J dropped 0 bases, with 15 bases sitting between them. The CDR3 DNA is TGTGCCAGCAGACCCGGCAGGGGAACCTCCTACGAGCAGTACTTC. Protein: CASRPGRGTSYEQYF.

This sequence joins TRBV19 and TRBJ2-5; 11 bases line up with TRBD1. TRBJ2-7 matches the DNA end more closely, so the J call is doubtful. Germline loops: CDR1 LNHDA, CDR2 SQIVND (reference sequence). The CDR3 runs to 15 residues. The CDR3 protein is CASSTGTGGSYEQYF. CDR3 in DNA: TGTGCCAGTAGTACCGGGACAGGGGGCTCCTACGAGCAGTACTTC.

This chain connects TRBV28 to TRBJ1-5, with 8 bases aligning to TRBD1. Germline CDR1 MDHEN, CDR2 SYDVKM. The CDR3 length is 14 residues. Trimming removed 8 bases from V and 9 bases from J; junction bases left unmatched: 12. DNA of the CDR3: TGTGCCAGCGTATTCGGACAGGGTTATCGGCCCCAGCATTTT. As protein: CASVFGQGYRPQHF.

The chain joins TRBV7-9 to TRBJ1-5, with D uncertain. Trimming took 1 base from V and 7 from J, leaving 11 bases between them. The germline gives CDR1 SEHNR, CDR2 FQNEAQ (reference sequence). The CDR3 has 14 residues. CDR3: CASSLDLTWQPQHF. CDR3 DNA: TGTGCCAGCAGCTTAGACCTGACTTGGCAGCCCCAGCATTTT.

This clone showed up just once. The chain has TRBV10-3 and TRBJ1-2; D is uncertain. Germline V lookup: CDR1 ENHRY, CDR2 SYGVKD. The germline V and J ends were trimmed by 6 bases and 6 bases, with 14 bases remaining between them. The CDR3 length is 13 residues. The DNA for the CDR3 is TGTGCCATCAGAGGGAGGTCCTGGGATGGCTACACCTTC. Amino acid sequence: CAIRGRSWDGYTF.

The chain combines TRBV18 with TRBJ1-5; 8 nucleotides match TRBD1. The junction had 8 bases not matched to a gene; V was cut back by 3 bases and J by 4 bases. This CDR3 contains 16 residues. CDR1 KGHSH and CDR2 LQKENI come from the germline V gene. The CDR3, as DNA: TGTGCCAGCTCACCGGGCCAAGGACAGGGTAATCAGCCCCAGCATTTT. This encodes CASSPGQGQGNQPQHF.

The gene calls are TRBV2 and TRBJ1-1, with 7 nucleotides matching TRBD1. There are 14 residues in the CDR3. J was trimmed by 6 bases and V by 6 bases; bases with no gene match: 10. CDR1 SNHLY and CDR2 FYNNEI come from the germline V gene. This CDR3 reads CASRDPQGMPEAFF. The CDR3 nucleotides read TGTGCCAGCAGGGATCCACAGGGGATGCCTGAAGCTTTCTTT.

This chain links TRBV2 with TRBJ2-5; the D gene is possibly TRBD1 (7 bases). The V and J ends lost 8 bases and 1 base respectively, with 17 bases between them. CDR1 and CDR2 from the germline V gene are SNHLY and FYNNEI. This CDR3 region has 15 residues. CDR3 in amino acids: CASSGEGGLQETQYF. In DNA, the CDR3 is TGTGCCAGCTCGGGGGAAGGGGGCCTCCAAGAGACCCAGTACTTC.

Regarding this clone: The same CDR3 arises from other DNA sequences in this sample as well. The V gene is TRBV6-5, the J gene TRBJ2-3; D is unclear. The CDR3 has 15 amino acids. V shed 0 bases and J shed 2 bases, with 9 bases lying between them. Looked up from germline, CDR1 is MNHEY and CDR2 is SVGAGI. The CDR3 region has the DNA TGTGCCAGCAGTTACTCCGGTGGGCCCACAGATACGCAGTATTTT. Translated: CASSYSGGPTDTQYF.

The J gene is TRBJ1-5, the V gene TRBV7-2; 7 bases align to TRBD1. This CDR3 comprises 16 residues. CDR1 is SGHTA, CDR2 FQGNSA, per germline. The trim removed 1 base at V and 7 bases at J, leaving 10 bases unmatched. CDR3 region: CASSLDRQGGRQPQHF. In DNA form, the CDR3 reads TGTGCCAGCAGCTTAGACCGGCAGGGGGGTAGGCAGCCCCAGCATTTT.

V usage is TRBV9 and J usage is TRBJ1-3; D gene ambiguous. The V gene's germline CDR1 is SGDLS and CDR2 YYNGEE. Trimming cost V 0 bases and J 4 bases, with 8 bases left between them. The CDR3 contains 14 residues. The DNA for the CDR3 is TGTGCCAGCAGCGTAGCTCTGGCAGGAAACACCATATATTTT. It yields the protein CASSVALAGNTIYF.